Listed here is a single TCR beta chain. V was pared by 3 bases and J by 3 bases, with 5 bases of the junction left unmatched. The CDR3 covers 15 residues. Germline CDR1 and CDR2: SGHVS and FQNEAQ. The sample belongs to a study of T cell changes during pregnancy in multiple sclerosis. The repertoire was sequenced with immunoSEQ multiplex PCR; TCRdb's copy has only in-frame clones and lacks some. Altogether tens of thousands of clones are present, roughly 91% being singletons, with the ten largest covering 7% to 9%. This chain joins TRBV7-8 and TRBJ2-1, with 7 bases lining up with TRBD1. The sequence came from a female donor with multiple sclerosis, enrolled in a pregnancy study. The sample here was CD8+ T cells from peripheral blood mononuclear cells, taken before pregnancy. The CDR3 DNA reads as TGTGCCAGCAGCTTTGGGGCAGGGGGCTACAATGAGCAGTTCTTC. Translating it yields CASSFGAGGYNEQFF.